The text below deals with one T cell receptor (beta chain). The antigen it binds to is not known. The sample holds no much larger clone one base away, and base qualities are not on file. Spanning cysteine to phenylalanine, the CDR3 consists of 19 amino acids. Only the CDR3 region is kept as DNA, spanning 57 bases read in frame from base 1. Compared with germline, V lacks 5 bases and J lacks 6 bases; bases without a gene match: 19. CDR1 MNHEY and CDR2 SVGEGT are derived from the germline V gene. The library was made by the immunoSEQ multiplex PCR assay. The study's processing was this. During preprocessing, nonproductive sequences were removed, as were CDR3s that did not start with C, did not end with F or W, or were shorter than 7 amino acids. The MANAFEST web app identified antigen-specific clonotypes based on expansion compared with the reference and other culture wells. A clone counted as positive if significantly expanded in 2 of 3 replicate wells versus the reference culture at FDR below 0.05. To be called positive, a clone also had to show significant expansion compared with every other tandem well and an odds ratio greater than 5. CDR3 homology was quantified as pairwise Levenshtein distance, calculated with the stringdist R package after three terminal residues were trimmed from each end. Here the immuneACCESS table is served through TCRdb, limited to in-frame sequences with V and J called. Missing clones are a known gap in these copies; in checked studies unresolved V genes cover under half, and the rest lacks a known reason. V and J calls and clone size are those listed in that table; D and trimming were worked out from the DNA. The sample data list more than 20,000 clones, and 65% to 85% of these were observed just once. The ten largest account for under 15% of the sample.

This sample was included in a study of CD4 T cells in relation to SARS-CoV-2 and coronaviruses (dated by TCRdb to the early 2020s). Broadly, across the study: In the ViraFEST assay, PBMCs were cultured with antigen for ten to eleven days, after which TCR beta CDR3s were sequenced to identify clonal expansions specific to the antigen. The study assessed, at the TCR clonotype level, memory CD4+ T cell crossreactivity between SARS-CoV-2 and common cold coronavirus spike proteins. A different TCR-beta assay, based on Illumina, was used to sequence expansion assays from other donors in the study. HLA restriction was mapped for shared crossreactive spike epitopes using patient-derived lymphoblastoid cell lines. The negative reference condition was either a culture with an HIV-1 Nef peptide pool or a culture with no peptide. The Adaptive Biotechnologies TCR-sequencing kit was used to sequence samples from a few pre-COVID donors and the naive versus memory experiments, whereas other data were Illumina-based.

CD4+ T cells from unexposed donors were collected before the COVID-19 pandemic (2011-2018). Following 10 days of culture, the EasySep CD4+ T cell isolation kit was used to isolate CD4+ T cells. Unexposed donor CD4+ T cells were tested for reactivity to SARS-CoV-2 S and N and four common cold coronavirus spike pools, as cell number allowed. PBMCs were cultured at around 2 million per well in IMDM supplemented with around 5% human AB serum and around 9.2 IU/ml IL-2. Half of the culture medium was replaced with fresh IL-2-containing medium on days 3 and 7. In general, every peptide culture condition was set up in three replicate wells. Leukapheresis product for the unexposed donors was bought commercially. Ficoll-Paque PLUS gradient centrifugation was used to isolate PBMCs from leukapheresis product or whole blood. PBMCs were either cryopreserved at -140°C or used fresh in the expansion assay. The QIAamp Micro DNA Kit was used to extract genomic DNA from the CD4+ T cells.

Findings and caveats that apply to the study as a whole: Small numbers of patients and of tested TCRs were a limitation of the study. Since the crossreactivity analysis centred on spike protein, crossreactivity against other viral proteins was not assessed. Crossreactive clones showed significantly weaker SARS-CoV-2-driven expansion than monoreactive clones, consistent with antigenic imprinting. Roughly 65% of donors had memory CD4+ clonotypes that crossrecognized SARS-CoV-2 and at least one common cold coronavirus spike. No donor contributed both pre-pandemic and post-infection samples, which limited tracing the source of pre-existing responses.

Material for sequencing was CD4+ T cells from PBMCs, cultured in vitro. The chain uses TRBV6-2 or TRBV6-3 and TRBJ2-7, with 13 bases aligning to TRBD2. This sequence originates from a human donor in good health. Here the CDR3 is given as CASSPSGLAGLRGISEQYF. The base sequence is TGTGCCAGCAGTCCATCGGGACTAGCGGGACTCAGAGGTATCTCCGAGCAGTACTTC.